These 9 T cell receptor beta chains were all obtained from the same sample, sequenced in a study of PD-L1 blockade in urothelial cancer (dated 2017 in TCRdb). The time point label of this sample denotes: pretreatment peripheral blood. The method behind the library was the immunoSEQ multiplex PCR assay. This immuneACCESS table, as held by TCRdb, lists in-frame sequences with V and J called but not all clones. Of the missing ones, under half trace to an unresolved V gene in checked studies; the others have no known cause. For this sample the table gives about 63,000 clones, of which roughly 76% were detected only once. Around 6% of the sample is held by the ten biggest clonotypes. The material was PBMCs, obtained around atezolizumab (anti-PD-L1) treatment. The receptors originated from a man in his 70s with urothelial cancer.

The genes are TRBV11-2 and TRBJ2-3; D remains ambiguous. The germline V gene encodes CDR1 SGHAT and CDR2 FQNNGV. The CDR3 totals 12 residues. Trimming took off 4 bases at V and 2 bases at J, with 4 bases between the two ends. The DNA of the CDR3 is TGTGCCAGCAGCTCCCTCACAGATACGCAGTATTTT. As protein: CASSSLTDTQYF.

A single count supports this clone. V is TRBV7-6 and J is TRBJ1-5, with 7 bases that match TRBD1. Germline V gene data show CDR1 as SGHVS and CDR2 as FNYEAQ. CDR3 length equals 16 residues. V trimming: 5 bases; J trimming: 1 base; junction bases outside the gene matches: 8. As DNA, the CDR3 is TGTGCCAGCAGCCCCGGAGGGGGCATGAGCAATCAGCCCCAGCATTTT. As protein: CASSPGGGMSNQPQHF. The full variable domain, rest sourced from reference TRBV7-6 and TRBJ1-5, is GAGVSQSPRYKVTKRGQDVALRCDPISGHVSLYWYRQALGQGPEFLTYFNYEAQQDKSGLPNDRFSAERPEGSISTLTIQRTEQRDSAMYRCASSPGGGMSNQPQHFGDGTRLSIL.

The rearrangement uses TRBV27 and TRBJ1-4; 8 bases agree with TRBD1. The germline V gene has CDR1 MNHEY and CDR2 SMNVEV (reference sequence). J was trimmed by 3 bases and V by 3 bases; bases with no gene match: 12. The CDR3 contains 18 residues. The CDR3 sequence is CASSFRDRPHGANEKLFF. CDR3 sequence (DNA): TGTGCCAGCAGTTTTCGGGACAGGCCCCATGGGGCTAATGAAAAACTGTTTTTT.

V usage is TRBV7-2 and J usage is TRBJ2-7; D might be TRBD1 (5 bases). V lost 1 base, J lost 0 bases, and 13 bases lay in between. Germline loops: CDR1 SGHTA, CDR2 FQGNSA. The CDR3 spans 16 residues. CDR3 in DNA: TGTGCCAGCAGCTTAGGTTCAGGGTTTTTCTCCTACGAGCAGTACTTC. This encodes CASSLGSGFFSYEQYF.

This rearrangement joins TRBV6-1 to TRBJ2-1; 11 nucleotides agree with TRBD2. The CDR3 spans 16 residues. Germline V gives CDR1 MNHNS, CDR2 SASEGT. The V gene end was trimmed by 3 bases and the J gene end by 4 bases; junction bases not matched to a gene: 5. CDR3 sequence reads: CASSDPPSGRYNEQFF. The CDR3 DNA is TGTGCCAGCAGTGACCCGCCTAGCGGGAGGTACAATGAGCAGTTCTTC.

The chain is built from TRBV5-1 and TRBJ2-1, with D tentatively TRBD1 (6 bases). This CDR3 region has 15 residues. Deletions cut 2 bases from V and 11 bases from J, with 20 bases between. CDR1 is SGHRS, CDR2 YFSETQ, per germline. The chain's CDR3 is CASSFGASGQDKQFF. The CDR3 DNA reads TGCGCCAGCAGCTTTGGAGCCTCGGGACAAGACAAGCAGTTCTTC.

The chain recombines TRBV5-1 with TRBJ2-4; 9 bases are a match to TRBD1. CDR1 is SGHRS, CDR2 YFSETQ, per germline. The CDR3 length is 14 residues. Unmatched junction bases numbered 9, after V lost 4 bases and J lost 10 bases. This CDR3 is CASSPGQGESIQYF. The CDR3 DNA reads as TGCGCCAGCAGCCCGGGACAGGGAGAATCGATTCAGTACTTC.

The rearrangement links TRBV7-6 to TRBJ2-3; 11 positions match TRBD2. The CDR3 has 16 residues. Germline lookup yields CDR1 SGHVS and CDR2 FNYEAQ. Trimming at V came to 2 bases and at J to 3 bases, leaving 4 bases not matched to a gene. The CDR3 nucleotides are TGTGCCAGCAGCTTATACTCTAGCGGGGGGACAGATACGCAGTATTTT. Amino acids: CASSLYSSGGTDTQYF.

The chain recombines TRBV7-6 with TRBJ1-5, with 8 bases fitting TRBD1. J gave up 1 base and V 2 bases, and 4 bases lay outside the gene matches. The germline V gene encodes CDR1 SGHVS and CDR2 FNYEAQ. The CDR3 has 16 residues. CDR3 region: CASSLMTGDSNQPQHF. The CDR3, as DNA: TGTGCCAGCAGCTTAATGACAGGGGACAGCAATCAGCCCCAGCATTTT. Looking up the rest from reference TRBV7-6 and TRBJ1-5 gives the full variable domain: GAGVSQSPRYKVTKRGQDVALRCDPISGHVSLYWYRQALGQGPEFLTYFNYEAQQDKSGLPNDRFSAERPEGSISTLTIQRTEQRDSAMYRCASSLMTGDSNQPQHFGDGTRLSIL.